The 6 T cell receptor beta chains given below trace back to one sample, sequenced in a study of T cell repertoires in cytomegalovirus infection. One entry per CDR3 protein results from TCRdb running MiXCR on the reads. The sample lists about half a million distinct CDR3 sequences; 33% were seen once. No antigen has been identified for these receptors. The sequenced sample was cultured PBMCs, obtained from culture after CMV antigen stimulation. The receptors were gathered from a human donor in good health (CMV status not recorded). Some clones in this sample may be carry-over from other donors' samples.

The chain employs TRBV7-4 and TRBJ2-1, with 8 bases matching TRBD2. Germline lookup yields CDR1 SGHVT and CDR2 SQSDAQ. Losses at the gene ends were 5 bases for V and 10 bases for J; bases not matched to a gene: 7. The CDR3 consists of 13 residues. The CDR3: CASSLPGLEEQFF. CDR3 coding DNA: TGTGCCAGCAGCCTCCCGGGACTAGAGGAGCAGTTCTTC.

This clonotype appeared a few times. The chain carries TRBV12-3 or TRBV12-4 and TRBJ1-3; D is uncertain. CDR3 size: 13 residues. V was clipped by 8 bases and J by 0 bases, with 8 bases between them. The CDR3 protein is CASRRISGNTIYF. The CDR3 bases are TGTGCCAGCCGGCGAATCTCTGGAAACACCATATATTTT.

The V and J genes are TRBV20-1 and TRBJ2-1; 12 bases align to TRBD2. The germline gives CDR1 DFQATT, CDR2 SNEGSKA (reference sequence). This CDR3 is built from 19 residues. V lost 2 bases to trimming and J lost 0 bases; unmatched junction nucleotides: 11. CDR3 in DNA: TGCAGTGCTAGATCTCCCCGGACTAGCGGGATGAGCTCCTACAATGAGCAGTTCTTC. The encoded protein is CSARSPRTSGMSSYNEQFF.

This clonotype was seen more than once but under ten times. The chain recombines TRBV7-2 with TRBJ2-7; TRBD2 aligns across 11 bases. With V trimmed by 5 bases and J by 1 base, 10 bases remained unmatched. The CDR3 length is 17 residues. CDR1 is SGHTA, CDR2 FQGNSA, per germline. The CDR3 DNA reads as TGTGCCAGCAGCACACTATCGGGACTAGCGGATTCCTACGAGCAGTACTTC. It codes for CASSTLSGLADSYEQYF. The entire variable domain, with the rest obtained from reference TRBV7-2 and TRBJ2-7, is as follows: GAGVSQSPSNKVTEKGKDVELRCDPISGHTALYWYRQSLGQGLEFLIYFQGNSAPDKSGLPSDRFSAERTGGSVSTLTIQRTQQEDSAVYLCASSTLSGLADSYEQYFGPGTRLTVT.

This clonotype has only one observation. The rearrangement joins TRBV5-1 to TRBJ1-2; 7 nucleotides agree with TRBD1. After removal of 1 base from V and 5 bases from J, the junction contained 14 bases not matched to a gene. The CDR3 is 17 amino acids. CDR1 and CDR2 from the germline V gene are SGHRS and YFSETQ. The CDR3 is CASSLFPGQRDAYGYTF. For the CDR3, the DNA is TGCGCCAGCAGCTTGTTTCCGGGACAGCGGGACGCGTATGGCTACACCTTC.

The chain joins TRBV7-9 to TRBJ2-1, with TRBD2 identical over 9 bases. The V segment lost 1 base and the J segment 12 bases; nucleotides outside the gene matches: 1. The CDR3 totals 12 residues. Germline loops: CDR1 SEHNR, CDR2 FQNEAQ (reference sequence). Here the CDR3 reads CASSLEREAQFF. CDR3 sequence (DNA): TGTGCCAGCAGCTTAGAGCGGGAGGCGCAGTTCTTC. Using reference TRBV7-9 and TRBJ2-1 for the parts outside the CDR3, the full variable domain is DTGVSQNPRHKITKRGQNVTFRCDPISEHNRLYWYRQTLGQGPEFLTYFQNEAQLEKSRLLSDRFSAERPKGSFSTLEIQRTEQGDSAMYLCASSLEREAQFFGPGTRLTVL.